The rows below give T cell receptor beta chains drawn from one sample of a study of early stage breast cancer tumors. TCRdb's table, derived via immunoSEQ multiplex PCR, lists solely in-frame clones and lacks some. Found here are several thousand clones, roughly 65% of them singletons; the top ten hold more than 6.5%. The specimen was breast tumor tissue. The source is a person aged 70 to 79 with breast cancer. Each CDR3 is given with its conserved first and last residue. The order of the fields is J gene, D gene, clone size, V gene, CDR3 protein, CDR3 DNA. The D gene is left open where the match is weak. Clone size, where shown, is once, few, many, or a class for clones that have expanded.

TRBJ1-1	-	-	TRBV25-1	CASSPRATEAFF	TGTGCCAGCAGTCCCAGGGCCACTGAAGCTTTCTTT
TRBJ1-5	-	-	TRBV6-5	CASSLQGRSQPQHF	TGTGCCAGCAGTTTACAGGGAAGGAGTCAGCCCCAGCATTTT
TRBJ1-5	TRBD1	-	TRBV2	CASSLQGVNQPQHF	TGTGCCAGCAGTCTCCAGGGGGTGAATCAGCCCCAGCATTTT
TRBJ2-1	TRBD2	few	TRBV5-1	CASSRDGAGYNEQFF	TGCGCCAGCAGCCGTGACGGAGCGGGATACAATGAGCAGTTCTTC
TRBJ2-1	TRBD1	-	TRBV9	CASSVAGQRGYNEQFF	TGTGCCAGCAGCGTAGCGGGACAGAGGGGTTACAATGAGCAGTTCTTC
TRBJ1-1	TRBD1	-	TRBV7-9	CASSHEWTGLNTEAFF	TGTGCCAGCAGCCACGAGTGGACAGGGTTGAACACTGAAGCTTTCTTT
TRBJ2-5	TRBD1	-	TRBV9	CASSVGDREQETQYF	TGTGCCAGCAGCGTAGGGGACAGGGAACAAGAGACCCAGTACTTC
TRBJ2-3	TRBD2	once	TRBV19	CASNGGTSGTDTQYF	TGTGCCAGTAACGGAGGGACTAGCGGCACAGATACGCAGTATTTT
TRBJ2-1	TRBD2	-	TRBV6-5	CASSYSTSGHNEQFF	TGTGCCAGCAGTTACTCGACTAGCGGACACAATGAGCAGTTCTTC
TRBJ2-3	-	few	TRBV7-2	CASSPAGAVDTQYF	TGTGCCAGCAGCCCGGCGGGGGCAGTAGATACGCAGTATTTT
TRBJ2-5	-	few	TRBV6-6	CASSHPDSQETQYF	TGTGCCAGCAGTCACCCGGACAGTCAAGAGACCCAGTACTTC
TRBJ2-7	-	-	TRBV11-2	CASSLIGQNEQYF	TGTGCCAGCAGCTTAATAGGACAAAACGAGCAGTACTTC
TRBJ2-6	TRBD1	-	TRBV7-3	CASSLAPRGQSPAGANVLTF	TGTGCCAGCAGCTTAGCACCAAGGGGACAGTCACCGGCTGGGGCCAACGTCCTGACTTTC
TRBJ1-1	-	few	TRBV20-1	CSARLRHEAFF	TGCAGTGCTAGGCTGCGGCATGAAGCTTTCTTT
TRBJ1-4	TRBD1	-	TRBV6-6	CASSYLTGGDEKLFF	TGTGCCAGCAGTTACTTGACAGGGGGCGATGAAAAACTGTTTTTT
TRBJ2-3	-	-	TRBV7-3	CASSLTAFSTDTQYF	TGTGCCAGCAGCTTAACGGCCTTTAGCACAGATACGCAGTATTTT
TRBJ2-5	TRBD2	-	TRBV7-2	CASSLLAGLQETQYF	TGTGCCAGCAGCTTATTAGCGGGGCTACAAGAGACCCAGTACTTC
TRBJ2-1	-	-	TRBV7-2	CASSLVQVEQFF	TGTGCCAGCAGCTTAGTCCAGGTTGAGCAGTTCTTC
TRBJ2-7	TRBD1	once	TRBV29-1	CSVEGTGVEQYF	TGCAGCGTTGAAGGGACAGGGGTCGAGCAGTACTTC
TRBJ1-1	-	few	TRBV6-5	CASTQSRNTEAFF	TGTGCCAGCACCCAATCCAGGAACACTGAAGCTTTCTTT
TRBJ1-6	-	-	TRBV27	CASSLSQRNSPLHF	TGTGCCAGCAGTTTGTCCCAGAGGAATTCACCCCTCCACTTT
TRBJ2-3	-	-	TRBV27	CASSLLQGWGTDTQYF	TGTGCCAGCAGTTTATTACAGGGTTGGGGCACAGATACGCAGTATTTT